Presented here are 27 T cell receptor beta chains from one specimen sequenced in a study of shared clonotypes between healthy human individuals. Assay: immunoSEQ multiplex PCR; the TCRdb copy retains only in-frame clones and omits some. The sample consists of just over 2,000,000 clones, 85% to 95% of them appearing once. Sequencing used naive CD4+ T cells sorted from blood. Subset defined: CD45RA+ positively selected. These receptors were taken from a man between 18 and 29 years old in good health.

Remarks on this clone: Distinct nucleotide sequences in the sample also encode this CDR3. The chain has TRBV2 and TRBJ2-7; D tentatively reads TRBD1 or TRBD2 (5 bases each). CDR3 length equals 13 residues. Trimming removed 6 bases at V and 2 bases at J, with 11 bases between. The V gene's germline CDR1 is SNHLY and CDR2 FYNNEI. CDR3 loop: CASRRDGTYEQYF. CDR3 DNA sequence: TGTGCCAGCAGGAGGGACGGTACCTACGAGCAGTACTTC.

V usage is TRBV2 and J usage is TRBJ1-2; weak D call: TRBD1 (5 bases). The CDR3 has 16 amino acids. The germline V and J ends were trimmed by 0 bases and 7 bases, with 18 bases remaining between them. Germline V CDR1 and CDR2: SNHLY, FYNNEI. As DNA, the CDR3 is TGTGCCAGCAGTGAAGCGCGGTCAGGGCTCGGAGGTGGCTACACCTTC. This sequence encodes CASSEARSGLGGGYTF.

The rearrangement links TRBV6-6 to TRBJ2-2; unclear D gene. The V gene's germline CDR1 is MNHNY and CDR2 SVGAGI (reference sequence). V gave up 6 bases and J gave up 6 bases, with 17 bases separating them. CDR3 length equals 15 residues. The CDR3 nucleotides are TGTGCCAGCAGCTACGGACCACCCCGGTCCGGGGAGCTGTTTTTT. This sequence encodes CASSYGPPRSGELFF.

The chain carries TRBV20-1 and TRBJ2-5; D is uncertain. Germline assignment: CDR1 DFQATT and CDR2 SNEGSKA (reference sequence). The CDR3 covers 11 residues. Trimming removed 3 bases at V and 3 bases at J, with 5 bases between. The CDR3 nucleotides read TGCAGTGCTAGTAAAGAAGAGACCCAGTACTTC. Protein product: CSASKEETQYF.

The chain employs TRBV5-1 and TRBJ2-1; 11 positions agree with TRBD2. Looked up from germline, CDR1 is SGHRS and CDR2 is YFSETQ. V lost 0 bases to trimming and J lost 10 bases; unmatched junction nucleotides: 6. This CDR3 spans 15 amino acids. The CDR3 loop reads CASSLAVAGGKEQFF. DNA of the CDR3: TGCGCCAGCAGCTTGGCGGTAGCGGGAGGGAAGGAGCAGTTCTTC.

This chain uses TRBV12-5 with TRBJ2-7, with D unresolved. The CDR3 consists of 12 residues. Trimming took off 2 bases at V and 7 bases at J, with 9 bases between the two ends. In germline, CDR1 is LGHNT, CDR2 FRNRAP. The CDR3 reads CASGLRTWEQYF. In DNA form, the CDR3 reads TGTGCTAGTGGTTTGCGAACATGGGAGCAGTACTTC.

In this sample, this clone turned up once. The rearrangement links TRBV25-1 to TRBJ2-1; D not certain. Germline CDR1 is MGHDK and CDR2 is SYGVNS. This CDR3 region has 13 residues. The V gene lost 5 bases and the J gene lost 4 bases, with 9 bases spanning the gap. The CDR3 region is CASSSPLYNEQFF. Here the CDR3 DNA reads TGTGCCAGCAGTTCTCCTTTATACAATGAGCAGTTCTTC.

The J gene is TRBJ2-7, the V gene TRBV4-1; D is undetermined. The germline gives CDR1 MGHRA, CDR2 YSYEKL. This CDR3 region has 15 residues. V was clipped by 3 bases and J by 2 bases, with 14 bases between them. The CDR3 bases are TGCGCCAGCAGCCACCCTAGGGCCAATCCCTACGAGCAGTACTTC. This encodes CASSHPRANPYEQYF.

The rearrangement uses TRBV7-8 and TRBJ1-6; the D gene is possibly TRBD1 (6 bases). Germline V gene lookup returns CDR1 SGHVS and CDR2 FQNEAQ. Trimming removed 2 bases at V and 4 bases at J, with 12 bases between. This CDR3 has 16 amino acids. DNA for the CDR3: TGTGCCAGCAGCTTAAAGAGGGGGGAATATAATTCACCCCTCCACTTT. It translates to CASSLKRGEYNSPLHF.

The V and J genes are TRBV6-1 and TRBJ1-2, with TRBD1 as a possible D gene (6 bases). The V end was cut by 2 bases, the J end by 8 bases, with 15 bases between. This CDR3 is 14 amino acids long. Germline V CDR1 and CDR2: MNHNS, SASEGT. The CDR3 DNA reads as TGTGCCAGCAGTGAATTCGTCGACAGGCCCGGCTACACCTTC. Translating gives CASSEFVDRPGYTF.

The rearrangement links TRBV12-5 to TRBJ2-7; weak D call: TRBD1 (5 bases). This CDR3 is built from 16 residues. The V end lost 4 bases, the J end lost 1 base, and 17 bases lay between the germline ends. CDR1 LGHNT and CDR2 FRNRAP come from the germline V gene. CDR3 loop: CASGWGQANVSYEQYF. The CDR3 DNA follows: TGTGCTAGTGGTTGGGGCCAGGCTAACGTATCCTACGAGCAGTACTTC.

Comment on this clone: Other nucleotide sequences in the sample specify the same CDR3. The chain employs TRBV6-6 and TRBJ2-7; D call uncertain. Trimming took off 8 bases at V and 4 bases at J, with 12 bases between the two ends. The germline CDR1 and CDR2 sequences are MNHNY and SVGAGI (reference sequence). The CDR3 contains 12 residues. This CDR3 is CASSPGSYEQYF. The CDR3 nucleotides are TGTGCCAGCTCCCCCGGTAGTTACGAGCAGTACTTC.

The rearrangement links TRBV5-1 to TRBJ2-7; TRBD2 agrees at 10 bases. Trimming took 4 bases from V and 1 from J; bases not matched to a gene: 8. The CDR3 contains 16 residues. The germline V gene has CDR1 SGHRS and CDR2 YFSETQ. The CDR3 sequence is CASSIGLAETSYEQYF. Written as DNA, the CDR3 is TGCGCCAGCAGCATTGGACTAGCGGAGACTTCCTACGAGCAGTACTTC.

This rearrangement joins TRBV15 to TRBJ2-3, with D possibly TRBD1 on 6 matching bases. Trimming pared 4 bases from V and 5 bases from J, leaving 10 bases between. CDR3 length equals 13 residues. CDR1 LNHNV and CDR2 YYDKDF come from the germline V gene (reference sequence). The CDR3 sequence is CATSTWTVDTQYF. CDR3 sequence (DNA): TGTGCCACCAGCACATGGACAGTAGATACGCAGTATTTT.

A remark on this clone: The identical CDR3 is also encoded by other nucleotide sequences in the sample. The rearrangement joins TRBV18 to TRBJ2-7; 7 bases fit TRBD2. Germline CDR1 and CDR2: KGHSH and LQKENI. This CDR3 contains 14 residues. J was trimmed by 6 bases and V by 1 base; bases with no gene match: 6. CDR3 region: CASSPLAGEGEQYF. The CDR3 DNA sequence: TGTGCCAGCTCACCACTCGCGGGAGAAGGCGAGCAGTACTTC.

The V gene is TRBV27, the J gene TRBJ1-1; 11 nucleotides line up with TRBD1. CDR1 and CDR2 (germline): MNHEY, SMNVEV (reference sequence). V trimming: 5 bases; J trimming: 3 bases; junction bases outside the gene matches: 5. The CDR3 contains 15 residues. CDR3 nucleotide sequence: TGTGCCAGCAGTCCATTGGACAGGGGGCACACTGAAGCTTTCTTT. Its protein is CASSPLDRGHTEAFF.

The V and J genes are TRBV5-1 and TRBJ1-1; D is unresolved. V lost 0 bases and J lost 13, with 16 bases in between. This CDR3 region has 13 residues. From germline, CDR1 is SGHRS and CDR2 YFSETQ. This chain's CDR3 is CASSLGLAFSLFF. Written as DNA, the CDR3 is TGCGCCAGCAGCTTGGGTTTAGCTTTCTCGCTTTTCTTT.

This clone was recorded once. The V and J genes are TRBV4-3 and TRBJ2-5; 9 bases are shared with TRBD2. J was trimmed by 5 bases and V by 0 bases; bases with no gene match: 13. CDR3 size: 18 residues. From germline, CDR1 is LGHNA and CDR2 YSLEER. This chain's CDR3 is CASSQDLAGGPSSETQYF. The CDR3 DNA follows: TGCGCCAGCAGCCAAGATCTTGCGGGAGGGCCCTCGAGTGAGACCCAGTACTTC.

The CDR3 nucleotides read TGTGCCAGCAGTCTTTCCTCGACGAACCTCGGGGGCTACACCTTC. This codes for CASSLSSTNLGGYTF. The V gene is TRBV28, the J gene TRBJ1-2; D unclear. Trimming took 5 bases from V and 8 from J, leaving 21 bases between them. This CDR3 has 15 amino acids. Germline CDR1 is MDHEN and CDR2 is SYDVKM.

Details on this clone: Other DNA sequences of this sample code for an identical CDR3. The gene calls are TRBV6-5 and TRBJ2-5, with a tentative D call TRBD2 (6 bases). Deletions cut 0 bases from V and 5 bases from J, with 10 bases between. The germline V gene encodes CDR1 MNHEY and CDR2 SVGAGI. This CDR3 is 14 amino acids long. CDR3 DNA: TGTGCCAGCAGTTACTCTGGAGGGTCGGAGACCCAGTACTTC. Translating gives CASSYSGGSETQYF.

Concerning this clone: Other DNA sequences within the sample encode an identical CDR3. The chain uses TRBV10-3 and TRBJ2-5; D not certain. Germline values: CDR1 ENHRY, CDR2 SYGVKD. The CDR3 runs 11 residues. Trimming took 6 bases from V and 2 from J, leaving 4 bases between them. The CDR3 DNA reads TGTGCCATCAGACAACAAGAGACCCAGTACTTC. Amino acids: CAIRQQETQYF.

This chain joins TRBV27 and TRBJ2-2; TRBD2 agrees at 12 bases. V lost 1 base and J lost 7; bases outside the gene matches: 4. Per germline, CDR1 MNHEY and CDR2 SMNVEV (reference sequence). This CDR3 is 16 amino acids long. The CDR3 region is CASSLWLAGGVGELFF. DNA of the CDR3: TGTGCCAGCAGTTTATGGCTAGCGGGAGGGGTCGGGGAGCTGTTTTTT.

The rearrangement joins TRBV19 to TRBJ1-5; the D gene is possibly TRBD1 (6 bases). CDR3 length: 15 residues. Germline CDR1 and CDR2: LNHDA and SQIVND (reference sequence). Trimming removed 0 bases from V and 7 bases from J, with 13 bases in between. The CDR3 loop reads CASSIDQGPGQPQHF. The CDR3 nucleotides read TGTGCCAGTAGTATAGATCAGGGGCCGGGCCAGCCCCAGCATTTT. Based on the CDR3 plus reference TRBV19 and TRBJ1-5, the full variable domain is DGGITQSPKYLFRKEGQNVTLSCEQNLNHDAMYWYRQDPGQGLRLIYYSQIVNDFQKGDIAEGYSVSREKKESFPLTVTSAQKNPTAFYLCASSIDQGPGQPQHFGDGTRLSIL.

The chain's CDR3 is CASSQDRAGGFTDTQYF. The DNA of the CDR3 is TGTGCCAGCAGCCAAGATAGGGCGGGGGGCTTCACAGATACGCAGTATTTT. V gene TRBV4-2 combines with J gene TRBJ2-3; 8 bases match TRBD2. This CDR3 comprises 17 residues. Trimming removed 0 bases from V and 2 bases from J; junction bases left unmatched: 7. Germline V gene data show CDR1 as LGHNA and CDR2 as YNFKEQ.

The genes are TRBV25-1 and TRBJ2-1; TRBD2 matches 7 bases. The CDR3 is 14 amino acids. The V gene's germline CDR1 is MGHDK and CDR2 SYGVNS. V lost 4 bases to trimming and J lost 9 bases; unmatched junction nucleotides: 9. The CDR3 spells CASSVAGGMIEQFF. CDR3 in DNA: TGTGCCAGCAGTGTAGCGGGTGGTATGATTGAGCAGTTCTTC. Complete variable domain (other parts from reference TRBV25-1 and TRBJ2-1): EADIYQTPRYLVIGTGKKITLECSQTMGHDKMYWYQQDPGMELHLIHYSYGVNSTEKGDLSSESTVSRIRTEHFPLTLESARPSHTSQYLCASSVAGGMIEQFFGPGTRLTVL.

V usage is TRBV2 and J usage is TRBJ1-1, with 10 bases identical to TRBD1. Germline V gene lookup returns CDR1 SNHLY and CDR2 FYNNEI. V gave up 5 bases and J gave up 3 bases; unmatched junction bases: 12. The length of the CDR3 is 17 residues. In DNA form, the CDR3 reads TGTGCCAGCAGTTCCGACAGGGGGCTTTGGAGGGACACTGAAGCTTTCTTT. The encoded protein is CASSSDRGLWRDTEAFF.

The CDR3 nucleotides read TGTGCCTGGAGCACAACAGGGGGCGGTGAAAAACTGTTTTTT. Protein product: CAWSTTGGGEKLFF. This chain links TRBV30 with TRBJ1-4; 9 bases match TRBD1. CDR3 length: 14 residues. Germline trimming cut 3 bases from V and 7 bases from J; bases unmatched to any gene: 6. Germline CDR1 GTSNPN, CDR2 SVGIG (reference sequence).